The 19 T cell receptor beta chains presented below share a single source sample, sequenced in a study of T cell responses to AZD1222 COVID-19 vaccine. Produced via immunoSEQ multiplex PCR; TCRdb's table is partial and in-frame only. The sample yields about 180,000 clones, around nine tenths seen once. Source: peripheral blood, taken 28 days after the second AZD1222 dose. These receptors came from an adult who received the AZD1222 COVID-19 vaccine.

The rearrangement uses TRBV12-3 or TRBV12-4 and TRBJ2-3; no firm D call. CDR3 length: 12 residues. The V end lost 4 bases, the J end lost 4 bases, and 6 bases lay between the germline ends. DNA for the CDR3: TGTGCCAGCAGTTCTAGGTCAGATACGCAGTATTTT. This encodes CASSSRSDTQYF.

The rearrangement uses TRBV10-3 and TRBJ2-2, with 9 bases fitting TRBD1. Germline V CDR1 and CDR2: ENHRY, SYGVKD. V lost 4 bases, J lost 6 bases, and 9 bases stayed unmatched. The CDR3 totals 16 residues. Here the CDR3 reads CAISAPGTGRSGELFF. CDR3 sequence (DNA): TGTGCCATCAGTGCCCCAGGGACAGGGAGGTCCGGGGAGCTGTTTTTT.

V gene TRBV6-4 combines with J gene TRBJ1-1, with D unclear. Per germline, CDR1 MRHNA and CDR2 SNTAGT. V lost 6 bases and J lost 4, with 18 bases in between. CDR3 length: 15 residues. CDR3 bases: TGTGCCAGCAGCATGGACTCAGGTAGGGTCACTGAAGCTTTCTTT. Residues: CASSMDSGRVTEAFF.

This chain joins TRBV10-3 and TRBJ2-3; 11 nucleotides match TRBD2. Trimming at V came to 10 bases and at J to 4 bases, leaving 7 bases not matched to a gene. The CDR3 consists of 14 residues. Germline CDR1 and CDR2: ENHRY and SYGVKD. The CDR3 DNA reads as TGTGCCAGCCGGACTAGCGGGTATCCAGATACGCAGTATTTT. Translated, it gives CASRTSGYPDTQYF.

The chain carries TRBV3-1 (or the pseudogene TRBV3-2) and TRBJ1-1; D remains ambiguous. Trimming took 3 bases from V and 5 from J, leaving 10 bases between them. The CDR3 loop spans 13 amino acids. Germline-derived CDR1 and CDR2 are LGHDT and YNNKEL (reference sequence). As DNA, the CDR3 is TGTGCCAGCAGCCAGTCGCGAGGAACTGAAGCTTTCTTT. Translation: CASSQSRGTEAFF.

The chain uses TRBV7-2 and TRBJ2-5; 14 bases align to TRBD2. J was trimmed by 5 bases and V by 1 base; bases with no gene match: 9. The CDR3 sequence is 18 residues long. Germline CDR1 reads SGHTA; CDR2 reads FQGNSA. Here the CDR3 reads CASSLGLTSGRAGETQYF. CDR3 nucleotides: TGTGCCAGCAGCTTAGGCTTGACTAGCGGGAGGGCCGGGGAGACCCAGTACTTC.

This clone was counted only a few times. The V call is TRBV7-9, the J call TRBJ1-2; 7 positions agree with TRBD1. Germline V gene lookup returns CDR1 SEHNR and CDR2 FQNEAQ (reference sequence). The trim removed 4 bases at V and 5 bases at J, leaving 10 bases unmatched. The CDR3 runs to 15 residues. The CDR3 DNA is TGTGCCAGCAGCTACGTAGGGACAGAGATTTATGGCTACACCTTC. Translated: CASSYVGTEIYGYTF.

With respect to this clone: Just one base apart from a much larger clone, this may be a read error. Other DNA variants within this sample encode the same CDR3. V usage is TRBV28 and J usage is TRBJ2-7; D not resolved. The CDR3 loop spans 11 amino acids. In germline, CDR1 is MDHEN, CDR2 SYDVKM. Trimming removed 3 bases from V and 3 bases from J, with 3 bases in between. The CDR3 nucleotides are TGTGCCAGCAGTTTCAGCTACGAGCAGTACTTC. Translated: CASSFSYEQYF.

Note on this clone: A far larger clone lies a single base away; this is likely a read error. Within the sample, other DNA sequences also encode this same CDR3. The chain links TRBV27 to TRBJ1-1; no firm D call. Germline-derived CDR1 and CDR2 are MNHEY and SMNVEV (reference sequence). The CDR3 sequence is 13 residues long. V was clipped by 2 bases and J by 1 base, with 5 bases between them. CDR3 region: CASSLARNTEAFF. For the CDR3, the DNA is TGTGCCAGCAGTTTAGCCAGGAACACTGAAGCTTTCTTT.

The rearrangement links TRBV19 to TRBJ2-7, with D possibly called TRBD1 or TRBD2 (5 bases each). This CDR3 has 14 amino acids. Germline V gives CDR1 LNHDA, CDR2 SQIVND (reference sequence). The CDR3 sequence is CVGRGVLPFYEQYF. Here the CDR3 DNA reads TGTGTGGGAAGAGGGGTCCTCCCGTTCTACGAGCAGTACTTC.

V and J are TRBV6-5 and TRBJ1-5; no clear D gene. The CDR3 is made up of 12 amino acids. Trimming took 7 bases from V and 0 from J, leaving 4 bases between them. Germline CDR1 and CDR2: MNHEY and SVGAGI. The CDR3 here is CASKYSNQPQHF. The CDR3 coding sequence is TGTGCCAGCAAATATAGCAATCAGCCCCAGCATTTT.

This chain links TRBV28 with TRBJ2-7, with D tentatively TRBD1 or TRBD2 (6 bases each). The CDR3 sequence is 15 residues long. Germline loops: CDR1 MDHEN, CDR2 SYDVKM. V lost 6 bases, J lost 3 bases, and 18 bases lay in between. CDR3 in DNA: TGTGCCAGCAGAGGGGCGGGACAAGCCTTCTACGAGCAGTACTTC. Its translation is CASRGAGQAFYEQYF.

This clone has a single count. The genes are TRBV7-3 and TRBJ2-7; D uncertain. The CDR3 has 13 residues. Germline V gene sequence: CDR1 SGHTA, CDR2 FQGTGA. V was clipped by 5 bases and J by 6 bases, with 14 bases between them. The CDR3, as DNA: TGTGCCAGCAGCCGCCGGCCCGGTGGCGAGCAGTACTTC. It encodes CASSRRPGGEQYF. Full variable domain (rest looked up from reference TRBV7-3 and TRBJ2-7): GAGVSQTPSNKVTEKGKYVELRCDPISGHTALYWYRQSLGQGPEFLIYFQGTGAADDSGLPNDRFFAVRPEGSVSTLKIQRTERGDSAVYLCASSRRPGGEQYFGPGTRLTVT.

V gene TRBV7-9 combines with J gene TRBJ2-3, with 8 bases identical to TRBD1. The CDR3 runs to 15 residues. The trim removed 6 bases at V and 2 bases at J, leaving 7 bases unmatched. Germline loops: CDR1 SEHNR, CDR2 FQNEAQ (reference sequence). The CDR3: CASSHRGAPTDTQYF. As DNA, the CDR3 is TGTGCCAGCAGTCACAGGGGGGCACCCACAGATACGCAGTATTTT. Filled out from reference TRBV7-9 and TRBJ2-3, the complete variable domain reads DTGVSQNPRHKITKRGQNVTFRCDPISEHNRLYWYRQTLGQGPEFLTYFQNEAQLEKSRLLSDRFSAERPKGSFSTLEIQRTEQGDSAMYLCASSHRGAPTDTQYFGPGTRLTVL.

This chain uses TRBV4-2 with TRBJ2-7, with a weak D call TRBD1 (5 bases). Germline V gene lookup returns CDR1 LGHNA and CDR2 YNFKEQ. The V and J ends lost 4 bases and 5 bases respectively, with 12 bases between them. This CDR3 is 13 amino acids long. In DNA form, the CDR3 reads TGTGCCAGCAGCCGAGCAGGGTCCGACGAGCAGTACTTC. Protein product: CASSRAGSDEQYF.

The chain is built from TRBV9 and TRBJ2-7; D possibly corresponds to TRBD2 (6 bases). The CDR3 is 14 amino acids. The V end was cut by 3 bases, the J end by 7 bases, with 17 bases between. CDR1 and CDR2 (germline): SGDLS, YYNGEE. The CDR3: CASSAEGGVGEQYF. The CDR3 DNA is TGTGCCAGCAGCGCGGAAGGAGGGGTCGGGGAGCAGTACTTC. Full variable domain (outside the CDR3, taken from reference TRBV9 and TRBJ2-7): DSGVTQTPKHLITATGQRVTLRCSPRSGDLSVYWYQQSLDQGLQFLIQYYNGEERAKGNILERFSAQQFPDLHSELNLSSLELGDSALYFCASSAEGGVGEQYFGPGTRLTVT.

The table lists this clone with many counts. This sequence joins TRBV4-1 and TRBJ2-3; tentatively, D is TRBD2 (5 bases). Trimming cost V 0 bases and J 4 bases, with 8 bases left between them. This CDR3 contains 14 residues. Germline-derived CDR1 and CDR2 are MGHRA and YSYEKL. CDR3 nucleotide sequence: TGCGCCAGCAGCCAAGATCCCGGGGCAGATACGCAGTATTTT. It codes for CASSQDPGADTQYF.

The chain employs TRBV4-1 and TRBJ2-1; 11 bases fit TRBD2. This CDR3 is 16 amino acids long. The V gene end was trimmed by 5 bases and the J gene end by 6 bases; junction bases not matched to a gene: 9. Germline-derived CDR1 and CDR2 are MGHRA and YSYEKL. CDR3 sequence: CASSYPGTSGSNEQFF. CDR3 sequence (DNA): TGCGCCAGCAGCTACCCGGGCACTAGCGGGAGCAATGAGCAGTTCTTC.

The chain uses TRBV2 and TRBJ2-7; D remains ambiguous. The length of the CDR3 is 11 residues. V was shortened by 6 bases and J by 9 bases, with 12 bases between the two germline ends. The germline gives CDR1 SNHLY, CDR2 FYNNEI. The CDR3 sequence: CASRYQAGQYF. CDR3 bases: TGTGCCAGCAGGTACCAGGCTGGGCAGTACTTC.